This T cell receptor beta chain was recorded in a study of identical twins. Study observations and caveats: Among beta out-of-frame sequences, excess sharing between twins appeared weaker. Modelling approaches yielded underestimates of out-of-frame TCR alpha sharing between monozygotic twins.

V dropped 0 bases and J dropped 7 bases, with 12 bases sitting between them. This CDR3 spans 14 amino acids. The V gene's germline CDR1 is LGHDT and CDR2 YNNKEL (reference sequence). In TCRdb, the 5' RACE reads were re-called with MiXCR into one record per CDR3 protein. The sample holds over 550,000 distinct CDR3 sequences, roughly 7.2% seen once. This clonotype has ten or more counts. Its antigen is unidentified. These data were also reused for a study on yellow fever vaccine responses in identical twins.

The source material was PBMCs. The TCR was taken from a woman younger than 30 in good health. The V call is TRBV3-1, the J call TRBJ1-2; no clear D gene. The CDR3 reads CASSQDLRLGGYTF. Here the CDR3 DNA reads TGTGCCAGCAGCCAAGATCTTAGGTTAGGTGGCTACACCTTC.